Sequencing of this T cell receptor beta chain was carried out in a study of response to subunit inactivated influenza vaccine. Study conclusions and caveats: Authors suggested seasonal influenza vaccinations each recruit few new T cells.

Per germline, CDR1 LGHDT and CDR2 YNNKEL (reference sequence). V was clipped by 4 bases and J by 0 bases, with 13 bases between them. The CDR3 runs 16 residues. TCRdb re-called the RT-PCR reads with MiXCR, one entry per CDR3 protein. Of 450,000 to 700,000 distinct CDR3 sequences in the sample, approximately 15% were seen once. A few counts support this clonotype. Its antigen is unidentified. This chain links TRBV3-1 with TRBJ1-3; D might be TRBD1 (5 bases). The sequence was obtained from a man aged 50-59 years who received an inactivated influenza vaccine. The sample was PBMCs from blood, taken approximately 13 days after vaccination. In DNA, the CDR3 is TGTGCCAGCAGCCGGGGCATTCCGGGCTCTGGAAACACCATATATTTT. Encoded protein: CASSRGIPGSGNTIYF.